Listed below are T cell receptor beta chains from one sample, sequenced in a study of PD-L1 blockade in urothelial cancer. Using immunoSEQ multiplex PCR, the repertoire was profiled, and TCRdb retains in-frame clones only, with some absent. The table shows tens of thousands of clones, with approximately 90% occurring only once. The source was PBMCs, collected around atezolizumab (anti-PD-L1) treatment. These receptors were obtained from a woman aged 70-85 years with urothelial cancer. Both conserved end residues are part of each CDR3. D genes are given only for firm matches. Rows may omit the clone size; those that give it use once, few, many or a size class.

J | size | D | V | CDR3 | DNA
TRBJ2-3 | . | . | TRBV10-2 | CASTPRLGGTTDTQYF | TGCGCCAGCACCCCCCGACTCGGCGGGACCACAGATACGCAGTATTTT
TRBJ2-2 | once | . | TRBV6-5 | CASNYAGFTGELFF | TGTGCCAGCAACTACGCAGGGTTCACCGGGGAGCTGTTTTTT
TRBJ2-7 | once | . | TRBV10-2 | CASSVTSPYEQYF | TGCGCCAGCAGTGTCACTTCACCCTACGAGCAGTACTTC
TRBJ1-2 | . | . | TRBV28 | CASRLSADLPSYGYTF | TGTGCCAGCAGGTTAAGCGCAGATCTGCCCTCCTATGGCTACACCTTC
TRBJ2-5 | . | TRBD2 | TRBV7-2 | CASNRGGAGGLETQYF | TGTGCCAGCAACCGTGGAGGAGCGGGGGGGCTAGAGACCCAGTACTTC
TRBJ2-7 | . | . | TRBV11-1 | CASSPQEANYEQYF | TGTGCCAGCAGCCCCCAGGAGGCAAACTACGAGCAGTACTTC
TRBJ2-1 | once | . | TRBV9 | CASSALGERVNEQFF | TGTGCCAGCAGCGCATTAGGTGAGAGGGTCAATGAGCAGTTCTTC
TRBJ1-1 | . | . | TRBV10-3 | CAIGSQGQLEAFF | TGTGCCATCGGGTCCCAGGGACAACTGGAAGCTTTCTTT
TRBJ2-3 | . | . | TRBV2 | CASSSSVDTQYF | TGTGCCAGCAGTTCTAGCGTAGATACGCAGTATTTT
TRBJ2-7 | . | TRBD2 | TRBV10-2 | CASTGGIYEQYF | TGCGCCAGCACGGGGGGGATCTACGAGCAGTACTTC
TRBJ1-5 | . | TRBD1 | TRBV6-5 | CASRAGGRRQPQHF | TGTGCCAGCAGAGCAGGGGGCCGGCGTCAGCCCCAGCATTTT
TRBJ2-1 | . | . | TRBV18 | CASSPGQGGNNEQFF | TGTGCCAGCTCACCGGGCCAGGGGGGAAACAATGAGCAGTTCTTC
TRBJ2-5 | . | TRBD2 | TRBV30 | CAWIPKRGSQETQYF | TGTGCCTGGATCCCTAAGCGGGGTTCCCAAGAGACCCAGTACTTC
TRBJ2-1 | . | . | TRBV30 | CAWSASNEQFF | TGTGCCTGGAGTGCTAGTAATGAGCAGTTCTTC
TRBJ1-5 | . | . | TRBV4-3 | CASSTGYSNQPQHF | TGCGCCAGCAGCACAGGGTATAGCAATCAGCCCCAGCATTTT
TRBJ2-7 | . | . | TRBV7-2 | CASSLATPGDEQYF | TGTGCCAGCAGCTTAGCGACGCCAGGGGACGAGCAGTACTTC
TRBJ2-3 | . | TRBD2 | TRBV18 | CASSAGGPTDTQYF | TGTGCCAGCTCCGCGGGGGGGCCCACAGATACGCAGTATTTT
TRBJ1-2 | . | . | TRBV27 | CASSSGREDGYTF | TGTGCCAGCAGTTCTGGCAGGGAGGATGGCTACACCTTC
TRBJ2-7 | . | TRBD2 | TRBV18 | CASSPPSGTYEQYF | TGTGCCAGCTCACCACCTAGCGGGACCTACGAGCAGTACTTC
TRBJ2-7 | . | . | TRBV23-1 | CASSQSGHSVGEQYF | TGCGCCAGCAGTCAATCGGGACATTCAGTCGGGGAGCAGTACTTC
TRBJ1-4 | . | TRBD1 | TRBV18 | CASSLTGATNEKLFF | TGTGCCAGCTCCCTAACAGGGGCCACTAATGAAAAACTGTTTTTT
TRBJ2-1 | . | TRBD2 | TRBV7-2 | CASSLGLAGYQFF | TGTGCCAGCAGCTTAGGACTAGCGGGGTATCAGTTCTTC
TRBJ1-5 | . | . | TRBV2 | CASSETLQNQPQHF | TGTGCCAGCAGTGAAACGTTACAGAATCAGCCCCAGCATTTT
TRBJ2-7 | . | TRBD1 | TRBV9 | CASSPAGQGAYEQYF | TGTGCCAGCAGCCCTGCGGGACAGGGAGCCTACGAGCAGTACTTC
TRBJ2-5 | . | . | TRBV28 | CASTGGLAGKTQYF | TGTGCCAGCACAGGAGGGCTCGCCGGGAAGACCCAGTACTTC
TRBJ1-2 | . | . | TRBV2 | CASSVGAALYGYTF | TGTGCCAGCAGTGTCGGCGCAGCGCTCTATGGCTACACCTTC
TRBJ2-5 | once | TRBD2 | TRBV27 | CASSKGLGNQETQYF | TGTGCCAGCAGCAAGGGACTAGGAAATCAAGAGACCCAGTACTTC
TRBJ1-1 | few | TRBD1 | TRBV18 | CASSAGQGLVTEAFF | TGTGCCAGCTCAGCGGGACAGGGATTAGTCACTGAAGCTTTCTTT
TRBJ2-3 | . | TRBD1 | TRBV11-2 | CASSRQGGATDTQYF | TGTGCCAGCAGCAGACAGGGGGGGGCAACAGATACGCAGTATTTT
TRBJ1-4 | . | TRBD1 | TRBV6-1 | CASNRGNEKLFF | TGTGCCAGCAACAGGGGGAATGAAAAACTGTTTTTT
TRBJ1-5 | . | . | TRBV27 | CASSFAGADQPQHF | TGTGCCAGCAGTTTCGCAGGGGCGGATCAGCCCCAGCATTTT
TRBJ2-7 | . | . | TRBV28 | CASRQRGSYEQYF | TGTGCCAGCAGACAAAGGGGCTCCTACGAGCAGTACTTC
TRBJ1-4 | . | . | TRBV5-1 | CASSFSQGRREKLFF | TGCGCCAGCAGCTTTAGCCAGGGGCGGCGGGAAAAACTGTTTTTT
TRBJ1-5 | . | . | TRBV10-3 | CAISTENQPQHF | TGTGCCATCAGTACCGAGAATCAGCCCCAGCATTTT
TRBJ1-2 | . | . | TRBV7-2 | CASSLARTELYGYTF | TGTGCCAGCAGCTTAGCTCGGACTGAACTCTATGGCTACACCTTC
TRBJ2-3 | . | TRBD1 | TRBV10-3 | CAISGGQGEDTQYF | TGTGCCATCAGTGGTGGACAGGGTGAGGATACGCAGTATTTT
TRBJ2-7 | . | TRBD1 | TRBV6-5 | CASSYGTGGDFCF | TGTGCCAGCAGTTACGGGACAGGGGGCGACTTCTGCTTC
TRBJ2-3 | . | TRBD2 | TRBV27 | CASSLYLTSGGAPDTQYF | TGTGCCAGCAGTTTATACCTCACTAGCGGGGGGGCCCCAGATACGCAGTATTTT
TRBJ1-2 | . | . | TRBV10-3 | CAISESPGGYGYTF | TGTGCCATCAGTGAGTCGCCGGGGGGCTATGGCTACACCTTC
TRBJ2-2 | . | . | TRBV11-3 | CASSASQYGELFF | TGTGCCAGCAGCGCCTCCCAGTACGGGGAGCTGTTTTTT
TRBJ1-6 | once | . | TRBV6-6 | CASSSPGHRKPLHF | TGTGCCAGCAGTTCTCCGGGACATAGGAAACCCCTCCACTTT
TRBJ2-7 | . | . | TRBV19 | CASSILGSTGLYEQYF | TGTGCCAGTAGTATTTTAGGATCAACAGGGCTCTACGAGCAGTACTTC
TRBJ2-1 | . | . | TRBV5-1 | CASSLAFGGGGYNEQFF | TGCGCCAGCAGCTTGGCCTTCGGGGGAGGGGGCTACAATGAGCAGTTCTTC
TRBJ2-5 | . | . | TRBV9 | CASSVSGQETQYF | TGTGCCAGCAGCGTATCGGGCCAAGAGACCCAGTACTTC
TRBJ1-4 | . | . | TRBV28 | CASSFQGQINEKLFF | TGTGCCAGCAGTTTCCAGGGTCAGATTAATGAAAAACTGTTTTTT
TRBJ1-3 | . | TRBD1 | TRBV5-6 | CASSLQGISGNTIYF | TGTGCCAGCAGCTTACAGGGGATCTCTGGAAACACCATATATTTT
TRBJ2-5 | . | . | TRBV5-1 | CASSQKPTEGETQYF | TGCGCCAGCAGCCAAAAGCCGACAGAAGGAGAGACCCAGTACTTC
TRBJ1-2 | . | TRBD1 | TRBV7-2 | CASSLGSQGARGYTF | TGTGCCAGCAGCTTAGGGAGCCAGGGGGCGAGAGGCTACACCTTC
TRBJ2-7 | . | . | TRBV28 | CASTSADSYEQYF | TGTGCCAGCACCTCGGCGGACAGCTACGAGCAGTACTTC
TRBJ1-5 | . | . | TRBV2 | CASRAEINQPQHF | TGTGCCAGCAGGGCAGAAATTAATCAGCCCCAGCATTTT
TRBJ1-2 | . | . | TRBV5-4 | CASRGVPNYGYTF | TGTGCCTCCCGAGGAGTTCCTAACTATGGCTACACCTTC
TRBJ1-1 | . | . | TRBV11-2 | CASSSGKITEAFF | TGTGCCAGCAGCTCCGGTAAGATCACTGAAGCTTTCTTT
TRBJ2-7 | . | . | TRBV5-1 | CASSPTGFGYEQYF | TGCGCCAGCAGCCCGACAGGTTTCGGCTACGAGCAGTACTTC
TRBJ1-2 | . | TRBD1 | TRBV7-9 | CASSGGTGGANYGYTF | TGTGCCAGCAGCGGGGGGACAGGGGGCGCTAACTATGGCTACACCTTC
TRBJ2-7 | . | TRBD1 | TRBV9 | CASSAEGTGQGYEQYF | TGTGCCAGCAGCGCCGAAGGGACAGGGCAAGGCTACGAGCAGTACTTC
TRBJ1-4 | . | TRBD1 | TRBV30 | CAWTTGVSNEKLFF | TGTGCCTGGACTACAGGGGTATCGAATGAAAAACTGTTTTTT
TRBJ2-1 | . | TRBD1 | TRBV5-1 | CASSLGDRADEQFF | TGCGCCAGCAGCTTGGGGGACAGGGCCGATGAGCAGTTCTTC